This TCR beta chain was documented in a study of early T cells in non-severe SARS-CoV-2 infection. For the study at large: Sequencing used unsorted whole-blood bulk RNA, so chains lack pairing.

Study conclusions and caveats: Private and CD4 specificities were missed by VDJdb matching, which favored anti-spike CD8 responses.

The count of this clonotype is one. The antigen remains undetermined. Trimming took 2 bases from V and 0 from J, leaving 19 bases between them. Germline loops: CDR1 ENHRY, CDR2 SYGVKD. This CDR3 region has 18 residues. Each single cDNA molecule received a unique molecular identifier. TCRdb recomputed calls from the 5' RACE reads with MiXCR, one row per CDR3 protein. This sample has around 55,000 distinct CDR3 sequences, with 9.5% to 15% found just once. The chain employs TRBV10-3 and TRBJ1-1; D call uncertain. The TCR was taken from an adult who was a healthcare worker with PCR-confirmed SARS-CoV-2 infection or an uninfected control (not recorded which). The sequenced material came from whole blood. In nucleotides, the CDR3 is TGTGCCATCAGTGAGGGGTTGGTTGGGGTGCCTATGAACACTGAAGCTTTCTTT. Translating gives CAISEGLVGVPMNTEAFF.